The rows below give T cell receptor beta chains drawn from one sample of a study of CD8 T cells in ankylosing spondylitis. TCRdb independently ran MiXCR on the 5' RACE reads; one entry per CDR3 protein. This table has about 400,000 distinct CDR3 sequences, 20% to 25% appearing once. Specimen: blood, either unsorted or a sorted T cell fraction (not recorded which). The receptors shown here come from a male donor with ankylosing spondylitis. Both conserved end residues are part of each CDR3. The D gene is left open where the match is weak. Size is stated for part of the rows, as once, few or many counts, or as a class when the clone is expanded.

V gene: TRBV5-5; D gene: TRBD1; J gene: TRBJ2-7; clone size: many; CDR3 DNA: TGTGCCAGCAGCTTAACACCAGGGACAGTAATTTCCTACGAGCAGTACTTC; CDR3 protein: CASSLTPGTVISYEQYF
V gene: TRBV11-2; D gene: TRBD1; J gene: TRBJ1-1; clone size: .; CDR3 DNA: TGTGCCAGCCGCCGGACAGGGGGGGAGGGCACTGAAGCTTTCTTT; CDR3 protein: CASRRTGGEGTEAFF
V gene: TRBV5-1; D gene: TRBD1; J gene: TRBJ2-1; clone size: .; CDR3 DNA: TGCGCCAGCAGCTTCCAGCGGGACAGGGTAAATGAGCAGTTCTTC; CDR3 protein: CASSFQRDRVNEQFF
V gene: TRBV20-1; D gene: TRBD1; J gene: TRBJ2-3; clone size: few; CDR3 DNA: TGCAGTGCTAGACCGGGACAGGGTGCAGATACGCAGTATTTT; CDR3 protein: CSARPGQGADTQYF
V gene: TRBV25-1; D gene: TRBD1; J gene: TRBJ1-1; clone size: few; CDR3 DNA: TGTGCCAGCAGTGGGGGACAGGGGACTGAAGCTTTCTTT; CDR3 protein: CASSGGQGTEAFF
V gene: TRBV10-3; D gene: .; J gene: TRBJ1-2; clone size: .; CDR3 DNA: TGTGCCATCGGCGGGATGAGGGACTATGGCTACACCTTC; CDR3 protein: CAIGGMRDYGYTF
V gene: TRBV6-5; D gene: .; J gene: TRBJ2-2; clone size: .; CDR3 DNA: TGTGCCAGCAGTTCCCCGGGCGGGGTTCGAGGGGAGCTGTTTTTT; CDR3 protein: CASSSPGGVRGELFF
V gene: TRBV18; D gene: TRBD1; J gene: TRBJ1-5; clone size: few; CDR3 DNA: TGTGCCAGCTCACCATCCGACAGGGAGAATCAGCCCCAGCATTTT; CDR3 protein: CASSPSDRENQPQHF
V gene: TRBV6-1; D gene: TRBD2; J gene: TRBJ2-7; clone size: .; CDR3 DNA: TGTGCCAGCACCGCCGGGAGGGCATCCTACGAGCAGTACTTC; CDR3 protein: CASTAGRASYEQYF
V gene: TRBV20-1; D gene: TRBD2; J gene: TRBJ2-5; clone size: .; CDR3 DNA: TGCAGTGCCCCGGGACAACTAGCGGGACCCGGCCAAGAGACCCAGTACTTC; CDR3 protein: CSAPGQLAGPGQETQYF
V gene: TRBV20-1; D gene: .; J gene: TRBJ2-7; clone size: .; CDR3 DNA: TGCAGTGCTAGCCCGGCGCCGTCCTACGAGCAGTACTTC; CDR3 protein: CSASPAPSYEQYF
V gene: TRBV20-1; D gene: .; J gene: TRBJ2-3; clone size: .; CDR3 DNA: TGCAGTGCCCACCGGTTGGTGAGCAACACAGATACGCAGTATTTT; CDR3 protein: CSAHRLVSNTDTQYF
V gene: TRBV5-1; D gene: .; J gene: TRBJ2-3; clone size: .; CDR3 DNA: TGCGCCAGCAGCTTGGATTTGGCAGATACGCAGTATTTT; CDR3 protein: CASSLDLADTQYF
V gene: TRBV3-1; D gene: TRBD1; J gene: TRBJ2-3; clone size: .; CDR3 DNA: TGTGCCAGCAGCCAACCCACGGGACAGACTAGCACAGATACGCAGTATTTT; CDR3 protein: CASSQPTGQTSTDTQYF
V gene: TRBV20-1; D gene: .; J gene: TRBJ2-1; clone size: few; CDR3 DNA: TGCAGTGCTGAGTTTGGTTGGGGTGAGCAGTTCTTC; CDR3 protein: CSAEFGWGEQFF
V gene: TRBV29-1; D gene: .; J gene: TRBJ2-1; clone size: few; CDR3 DNA: TGCAGCGGCGGCATGGGGGCGCGGGATGAGCAGTTCTTC; CDR3 protein: CSGGMGARDEQFF
V gene: TRBV10-3; D gene: TRBD1; J gene: TRBJ1-4; clone size: .; CDR3 DNA: TGTGCCATCAGTGAGGGACAGGCTAATGAAAAACTGTTTTTT; CDR3 protein: CAISEGQANEKLFF
V gene: TRBV12-3/TRBV12-4; D gene: TRBD1; J gene: TRBJ2-5; clone size: .; CDR3 DNA: TGTGCCAGCAGTTTATTTGTGGGACAGGGTGGAGAGACCCAGTACTTC; CDR3 protein: CASSLFVGQGGETQYF
V gene: TRBV3-1; D gene: TRBD2; J gene: TRBJ2-7; clone size: .; CDR3 DNA: TGTGCCAGCAGCCAATATTTTTTAGCGGGAGACGAGCAGTACTTC; CDR3 protein: CASSQYFLAGDEQYF
V gene: TRBV5-1; D gene: .; J gene: TRBJ2-2; clone size: few; CDR3 DNA: TGCGCCAGCTCCCCCGGCGACAACACCGGGGAGCTGTTTTTT; CDR3 protein: CASSPGDNTGELFF
V gene: TRBV9; D gene: TRBD1; J gene: TRBJ1-6; clone size: few; CDR3 DNA: TGTGCCAGCAGCGGACCGGACAGGGAAGTTTCACCCCTCCACTTT; CDR3 protein: CASSGPDREVSPLHF
V gene: TRBV7-2; D gene: TRBD1; J gene: TRBJ1-1; clone size: few; CDR3 DNA: TGTGCCAGCAGCGTAGACAGGGGTAACACTGAAGCTTTCTTT; CDR3 protein: CASSVDRGNTEAFF
V gene: TRBV2; D gene: .; J gene: TRBJ2-3; clone size: few; CDR3 DNA: TGTGCCAGCAGTGGAGGCCCTCCAGATACGCAGTATTTT; CDR3 protein: CASSGGPPDTQYF
V gene: TRBV10-3; D gene: TRBD1; J gene: TRBJ2-2; clone size: .; CDR3 DNA: TGTGCCATCAGTGGGACAGGGAATACCGGGGAGCTGTTTTTT; CDR3 protein: CAISGTGNTGELFF
V gene: TRBV7-8; D gene: .; J gene: TRBJ2-3; clone size: .; CDR3 DNA: TGTGCCAGCGGAGTAGGTCGCACAGATACGCAGTATTTT; CDR3 protein: CASGVGRTDTQYF
V gene: TRBV29-1; D gene: TRBD1; J gene: TRBJ2-2; clone size: many; CDR3 DNA: TGCAGCGTTGCGGTCCCGGGACAGGGGAAGTGGGGCGGGGAGCTGTTTTTT; CDR3 protein: CSVAVPGQGKWGGELFF
V gene: TRBV5-1; D gene: TRBD2; J gene: TRBJ2-3; clone size: .; CDR3 DNA: TGCGCCAGCAGCTTGGCCTTTACTAGCGACGCAGATACGCAGTATTTT; CDR3 protein: CASSLAFTSDADTQYF
V gene: TRBV6-2/TRBV6-3; D gene: .; J gene: TRBJ2-3; clone size: .; CDR3 DNA: TGTGCCGCCCAGCTCGGACCTGCTGAAGATACGCAGTATTTT; CDR3 protein: CAAQLGPAEDTQYF